The entry below gives a single T cell receptor (beta chain) sequence along with its context. Antigen: not known. This sample stems from a study of cytomegalovirus exposure and HLA in healthy donors. Trimming took 7 bases from V and 0 from J, leaving 21 bases between them. Germline CDR1 is ENHRY and CDR2 is SYGVKD. This CDR3 is 17 amino acids long. PCR was performed using 60 Vbeta and 13 Jbeta primers. The repertoire was sequenced with immunoSEQ multiplex PCR; TCRdb's copy has only in-frame clones and lacks some. The repertoire holds around 100,000 clones, with 70% to 90% as singletons. Notes on the study in general: Researchers reported in a later analysis that a missense DCLRE1C variant was tied to TCR beta V- and J-gene trimming. Immune exposure data for these donors was limited to CMV serostatus. As was reported, the classifier diagnosed cytomegalovirus status with high specificity and sensitivity.

V is TRBV10-3 and J is TRBJ1-1, with TRBD1 as a possible D gene (6 bases). The source of this sequence is a man aged 40-50 years in good health and CMV-seronegative. Sequences were obtained from PBMCs. The CDR3: CAITDLQGVGMNTEAFF. CDR3 nucleotides: TGTGCCATCACTGACCTACAGGGTGTGGGGATGAACACTGAAGCTTTCTTT.